Presented here are 25 T cell receptor beta chains from one specimen sequenced in a study of shared clonotypes between healthy human individuals. The method was immunoSEQ multiplex PCR; TCRdb's version includes in-frame clones alone and lacks a portion of them. The table records around 2.1 million clones, approximately 94% of them present only once. Terminally differentiated effector memory CD45RA+ cells were left out of the naive CD8 fraction, which was CD45RO-negative and positively selected for CCR7. The source material was naive CD8+ T cells from PBMCs. Source of these receptors: a man younger than 35 in good health. Some clones in this sample may be carry-over from other donors' samples.

This clone was found a few times. The V and J genes are TRBV19 and TRBJ1-5; D remains ambiguous. From germline, CDR1 is LNHDA and CDR2 SQIVND (reference sequence). With 3 bases removed from V and 5 bases from J, the gap between germline ends came to 11 bases. CDR3 length: 14 residues. In DNA form, the CDR3 reads TGTGCCAGTAGTATTCCTTCGGGGTATCAGCCCCAGCATTTT. Its translation is CASSIPSGYQPQHF.

This chain links TRBV27 with TRBJ2-7; D unresolved. Germline V gene lookup returns CDR1 MNHEY and CDR2 SMNVEV (reference sequence). This CDR3 contains 14 residues. Trimming took 5 bases from V and 4 from J, leaving 15 bases between them. CDR3 sequence reads: CASSPGGRPYEQYF. DNA for the CDR3: TGTGCCAGCAGTCCCGGCGGTAGGCCTTACGAGCAGTACTTC.

This chain joins TRBV6-1 and TRBJ2-3, with TRBD2 matching 8 bases. V was pared by 6 bases and J by 4 bases, with 9 bases of the junction left unmatched. CDR1 MNHNS and CDR2 SASEGT come from the germline V gene. This CDR3 has 15 amino acids. This chain's CDR3 is CASSTPREVADTQYF. For the CDR3, the DNA is TGTGCCAGCAGCACCCCGCGGGAGGTCGCAGATACGCAGTATTTT.

The chain employs TRBV9 and TRBJ1-1; D unresolved. Trimming pared 4 bases from V and 0 bases from J, leaving 13 bases between. Germline CDR1 reads SGDLS; CDR2 reads YYNGEE. This CDR3 is 15 amino acids long. CDR3 amino acids: CASSPNPKVNTEAFF. As DNA, the CDR3 is TGTGCCAGCAGCCCCAACCCTAAAGTGAACACTGAAGCTTTCTTT.

This sequence joins TRBV19 and TRBJ2-3; 7 bases fit TRBD2. The CDR3 loop spans 15 amino acids. After removal of 6 bases from V and 3 bases from J, the junction contained 9 bases not matched to a gene. Germline loops: CDR1 LNHDA, CDR2 SQIVND (reference sequence). The DNA of the CDR3 is TGTGCCAGTAGAAGGAGGGCCGGGGGGACAGATACGCAGTATTTT. It encodes CASRRRAGGTDTQYF.

The chain joins TRBV7-9 to TRBJ2-5, with TRBD2 matching over 8 bases. Trimming at V came to 2 bases and at J to 2 bases, leaving 7 bases not matched to a gene. The V gene's germline CDR1 is SEHNR and CDR2 FQNEAQ (reference sequence). This CDR3 comprises 16 residues. The CDR3 loop is CASSLRRLATQETQYF. DNA of the CDR3: TGTGCCAGCAGCTTACGACGACTAGCGACACAAGAGACCCAGTACTTC. Full variable domain (rest looked up from reference TRBV7-9 and TRBJ2-5): DTGVSQNPRHKITKRGQNVTFRCDPISEHNRLYWYRQTLGQGPEFLTYFQNEAQLEKSRLLSDRFSAERPKGSFSTLEIQRTEQGDSAMYLCASSLRRLATQETQYFGPGTRLLVL.

This rearrangement joins TRBV27 to TRBJ1-1, with 7 positions matching TRBD1. The trim removed 3 bases at V and 7 bases at J, leaving 11 bases unmatched. The CDR3 runs to 15 residues. The germline V gene has CDR1 MNHEY and CDR2 SMNVEV (reference sequence). The CDR3 here is CASSLTGSRGNEAFF. CDR3 nucleotides: TGTGCCAGCAGTTTGACAGGGTCTCGAGGTAATGAAGCTTTCTTT.

The V and J genes are TRBV13 and TRBJ2-7, with 8 bases lining up with TRBD2. The ends lost 0 bases at V and 4 bases at J; junction bases unmatched: 2. Per the germline V gene, CDR1 is PRHDT and CDR2 is FYEKMQ (reference sequence). The CDR3 sequence is 14 residues long. The CDR3 sequence is CASSLGREGYEQYF. Here the CDR3 DNA reads TGTGCCAGCAGCTTAGGTCGGGAGGGATACGAGCAGTACTTC.

The chain links TRBV6-5 to TRBJ2-1, with D uncertain. This CDR3 spans 10 amino acids. Germline CDR1 reads MNHEY; CDR2 reads SVGAGI. V was clipped by 4 bases and J by 7 bases, with 2 bases between them. The CDR3 bases are TGTGCCAGCAGTTCTAATGAGCAGTTCTTC. Protein: CASSSNEQFF.

This chain connects TRBV7-9 to TRBJ1-5; D unclear. Germline-derived CDR1 and CDR2 are SEHNR and FQNEAQ (reference sequence). CDR3 length: 15 residues. The V end was cut by 4 bases, the J end by 7 bases, with 17 bases between. The CDR3 DNA reads as TGTGCCAGCAGCTCTAATTTAGCAGTGGGCCAGCCCCAGCATTTT. It yields the protein CASSSNLAVGQPQHF.

This rearrangement joins TRBV4-1 to TRBJ1-4; D possibly corresponds to TRBD1 (5 bases). Germline lookup yields CDR1 MGHRA and CDR2 YSYEKL. V was pared by 1 base and J by 5 bases, with 14 bases between. The CDR3 runs 16 residues. The chain's CDR3 is CASSQAPQGLNEKLFF. The CDR3 coding sequence is TGCGCCAGCAGCCAAGCCCCCCAGGGCCTCAATGAAAAACTGTTTTTT.

The table lists this clone with a count of one. V and J are TRBV6-5 and TRBJ2-7; unclear D gene. CDR1 MNHEY and CDR2 SVGAGI come from the germline V gene. V was pared by 6 bases and J by 6 bases, with 12 bases between. The CDR3 totals 12 residues. The CDR3 loop reads CASRLARIEQYF. CDR3 nucleotide sequence: TGTGCCAGCAGACTTGCTCGAATCGAGCAGTACTTC.

The chain links TRBV7-8 to TRBJ2-7; D tentatively reads TRBD1 or TRBD2 (5 bases each). This CDR3 spans 17 amino acids. Germline V gene sequence: CDR1 SGHVS, CDR2 FQNEAQ. Trimming stripped 4 bases from V and 0 bases from J, with 19 bases between. Here the CDR3 DNA reads TGTGCCAGCAGCTACGGGACGGCTATTGGAAGCTCCTACGAGCAGTACTTC. Translation gives CASSYGTAIGSSYEQYF.

This chain links TRBV9 with TRBJ2-7; 13 bases match TRBD2. V was pared by 3 bases and J by 4 bases, with 10 bases of the junction left unmatched. CDR1 SGDLS and CDR2 YYNGEE come from the germline V gene. The CDR3 sequence is 17 residues long. CDR3 in amino acids: CASSASGLAGEMYEQYF. DNA for the CDR3: TGTGCCAGCAGCGCTTCAGGACTAGCGGGAGAAATGTACGAGCAGTACTTC.

V gene TRBV5-1 combines with J gene TRBJ1-1; D call uncertain. There are 16 residues in the CDR3. Trimming removed 0 bases at V and 3 bases at J, with 15 bases between. CDR1 SGHRS and CDR2 YFSETQ come from the germline V gene. The CDR3 DNA reads TGCGCCAGCAGCTTGGATACGGCCCCCCGGTACACTGAAGCTTTCTTT. This codes for CASSLDTAPRYTEAFF.

The rearrangement uses TRBV9 and TRBJ2-6; D call uncertain. Trimming pared 0 bases from V and 1 base from J, leaving 8 bases between. Germline V gene lookup returns CDR1 SGDLS and CDR2 YYNGEE. This CDR3 has 16 amino acids. CDR3 coding DNA: TGTGCCAGCAGCGTAGCGGTGAGTTCTGGGGCCAACGTCCTGACTTTC. Encoded protein: CASSVAVSSGANVLTF.

The chain couples TRBV6-6 to TRBJ2-5; D is unclear. With 5 bases removed from V and 2 bases from J, the gap between germline ends came to 12 bases. CDR3 length equals 14 residues. Germline lookup yields CDR1 MNHNY and CDR2 SVGAGI (reference sequence). The CDR3 sequence: CASSLWGIQETQYF. CDR3 DNA sequence: TGTGCCAGCAGTCTCTGGGGTATACAAGAGACCCAGTACTTC.

Here the CDR3 reads CASSRTFHRGWTQGNEQFF. In DNA form, the CDR3 reads TGTGCCAGCAGCCGTACCTTCCACAGAGGGTGGACACAGGGCAATGAGCAGTTCTTC. V gene TRBV7-9 combines with J gene TRBJ2-1; maybe TRBD1 (6 bases). Looked up from germline, CDR1 is SEHNR and CDR2 is FQNEAQ (reference sequence). Between the trimmed V and J ends, which lost 5 bases and 6 bases, there was a span of 29 bases. CDR3 size: 19 residues.

V and J are TRBV7-9 and TRBJ2-5; the D call may be TRBD1 or TRBD2 (5 bases each). The J call may be incorrect, as the DNA end agrees better with TRBJ2-7. The germline gives CDR1 SEHNR, CDR2 FQNEAQ (reference sequence). CDR3 size: 15 residues. CDR3 loop: CASSSLGDPPSEQYF. CDR3 bases: TGTGCCAGCAGCTCCCTTGGGGACCCTCCGAGCGAGCAGTACTTC.

The V call is TRBV28, the J call TRBJ1-2, with D uncertain. Germline assignment: CDR1 MDHEN and CDR2 SYDVKM. The CDR3 is 13 residues long. The V end was cut by 5 bases, the J end by 4 bases, with 11 bases between. CDR3 in DNA: TGTGCCAGCAGTCCTAAGGTCTTCTATGGCTACACCTTC. This gives the protein CASSPKVFYGYTF.

This chain uses TRBV2 with TRBJ2-3, with D possibly being TRBD2 (5 bases). This CDR3 spans 15 amino acids. Germline-derived CDR1 and CDR2 are SNHLY and FYNNEI. Trimming stripped 3 bases from V and 4 bases from J, with 14 bases between. In DNA, the CDR3 is TGTGCCAGCAGTGATTTGGGGAGTGCCGCAGATACGCAGTATTTT. Its translation: CASSDLGSAADTQYF.

V usage is TRBV28 and J usage is TRBJ2-7; TRBD2 might be the D (5 bases). The CDR3 spans 13 residues. Germline V gene lookup returns CDR1 MDHEN and CDR2 SYDVKM. V was clipped by 5 bases and J by 7 bases, with 15 bases between them. The CDR3 DNA follows: TGTGCCAGCAGTGTTCGGACGGCGGGTGAGCAGTACTTC. As protein: CASSVRTAGEQYF.

The rearrangement links TRBV11-2 to TRBJ2-1, with 14 nucleotides matching TRBD2. V trimming: 1 base; J trimming: 12 bases; junction bases outside the gene matches: 14. The CDR3 loop spans 18 amino acids. Germline values: CDR1 SGHAT, CDR2 FQNNGV. This CDR3 reads CASSLAELVGLAGGRQFF. The CDR3 DNA sequence: TGTGCCAGCAGCTTAGCCGAATTAGTTGGACTAGCGGGAGGAAGGCAGTTCTTC.

The DNA of the CDR3 is TGTGCCAGCAGCTCCCGCGAATTCTCCTACGAGCAGTACTTC. This codes for CASSSREFSYEQYF. The V call is TRBV7-8, the J call TRBJ2-7, with D unclear. This CDR3 contains 14 residues. The V end lost 4 bases, the J end lost 0 bases, and 10 bases lay between the germline ends. Germline V gene data show CDR1 as SGHVS and CDR2 as FQNEAQ.

This chain joins TRBV7-2 and TRBJ2-6; D gene ambiguous. The V gene lost 8 bases and the J gene lost 0 bases, with 14 bases spanning the gap. This CDR3 region has 16 residues. The germline CDR1 and CDR2 sequences are SGHTA and FQGNSA. The CDR3 DNA sequence: TGTGCCAGCGCTGACGGACGGACCTCTGGGGCCAACGTCCTGACTTTC. This translates into CASADGRTSGANVLTF. The whole variable domain, filled in from reference TRBV7-2 and TRBJ2-6, reads GAGVSQSPSNKVTEKGKDVELRCDPISGHTALYWYRQSLGQGLEFLIYFQGNSAPDKSGLPSDRFSAERTGGSVSTLTIQRTQQEDSAVYLCASADGRTSGANVLTFGAGSRLTVL.